One sample yielded the 27 T cell receptor beta chains listed below, sequenced in a study of cytomegalovirus exposure and HLA in healthy donors. Primers: 60 Vbeta forward and 13 Jbeta reverse. TCRdb's copy holds only in-frame clones and misses some; the assay was immunoSEQ multiplex PCR. The table records 200,000 to 250,000 clones, over 75% of them present only once. Sequenced: PBMCs. These receptors all stem from a human donor in good health.

This clone showed up just a few times. The gene calls are TRBV5-4 and TRBJ2-1, with TRBD2 matching 7 bases. The junction had 14 bases not matched to a gene; V was cut back by 10 bases and J by 7 bases. This CDR3 contains 14 residues. Germline loops: CDR1 SGHNT, CDR2 YYREEE (reference sequence). The CDR3 protein is CARLGTTEGNEQFF. CDR3 coding DNA: TGTGCCCGCCTCGGGACTACGGAAGGAAATGAGCAGTTCTTC.

V is TRBV19 and J is TRBJ2-7; the match to TRBD1 covers 8 bases. V was pared by 5 bases and J by 11 bases, with 8 bases of the junction left unmatched. Germline V gene data show CDR1 as LNHDA and CDR2 as SQIVND (reference sequence). This CDR3 comprises 12 residues. The CDR3 DNA reads TGTGCCAGTAGTGCGACAGGGGTGGATAAGTACTTC. Its translation is CASSATGVDKYF.

This clone was observed a few times. The chain recombines TRBV14 with TRBJ1-5; D might be TRBD1 (6 bases). The CDR3 spans 15 residues. Germline CDR1 and CDR2: SGHDN and FVKESK. Trimming took 6 bases from V and 7 from J, leaving 19 bases between them. The CDR3 is CASRRQGKRGQPQHF. The CDR3 nucleotides are TGTGCCAGCAGGCGCCAAGGTAAGAGGGGGCAGCCCCAGCATTTT.

Only a few counts were recorded for this clone. V is TRBV5-4 and J is TRBJ2-1, with 11 bases aligning to TRBD2. V lost 4 bases, J lost 4 bases, and 4 bases stayed unmatched. Germline-derived CDR1 and CDR2 are SGHNT and YYREEE (reference sequence). The CDR3 runs 15 residues. The CDR3 reads CASSKTSGTYNEQFF. CDR3 DNA: TGTGCCAGCAGCAAGACTAGCGGGACGTACAATGAGCAGTTCTTC.

This rearrangement joins TRBV29-1 to TRBJ1-1; D remains unclear. The V and J ends lost 0 bases and 8 bases respectively, with 16 bases between them. Germline CDR1 SQVTM, CDR2 ANQGSEA. This CDR3 comprises 14 residues. CDR3 sequence reads: CSVEDHNDGREAFF. The CDR3 nucleotides are TGCAGCGTTGAAGACCACAATGATGGGCGCGAAGCTTTCTTT.

The chain combines TRBV12-5 with TRBJ2-2, with D possibly TRBD2 on 6 matching bases. The CDR3 is 17 residues long. The germline gives CDR1 LGHNT, CDR2 FRNRAP. Trimming left V 0 bases short and J 3 bases short, with 14 bases between. The chain's CDR3 is CASGLVRLADDTGELFF. CDR3 DNA sequence: TGTGCTAGTGGTTTGGTACGTTTAGCGGATGACACCGGGGAGCTGTTTTTT. The whole variable domain, remainder taken from reference TRBV12-5 and TRBJ2-2, is DARVTQTPRHKVTEMGQEVTMRCQPILGHNTVFWYRQTMMQGLELLAYFRNRAPLDDSGMPKDRFSAEMPDATLATLKIQPSEPRDSAVYFCASGLVRLADDTGELFFGEGSRLTVL.

This chain joins TRBV2 and TRBJ1-1; no firm D call. Germline V lookup: CDR1 SNHLY, CDR2 FYNNEI. Trimming took 1 base from V and 2 from J, leaving 8 bases between them. The CDR3 extends over 14 amino acids. CDR3 residues: CASSEVRVNTEAFF. In DNA, the CDR3 is TGTGCCAGCAGTGAAGTAAGAGTTAACACTGAAGCTTTCTTT.

V is TRBV19 and J is TRBJ2-4; D unclear. The CDR3 sequence is 13 residues long. Between the trimmed V and J ends, which lost 9 bases and 1 base, there was a span of 10 bases. The germline V gene encodes CDR1 LNHDA and CDR2 SQIVND (reference sequence). The DNA for the CDR3 is TGTGCCAGCGCCCCCGGGGCCAAAAACATTCAGTACTTC. Its protein product is CASAPGAKNIQYF. The complete variable domain, with remaining parts taken from reference TRBV19 and TRBJ2-4, reads DGGITQSPKYLFRKEGQNVTLSCEQNLNHDAMYWYRQDPGQGLRLIYYSQIVNDFQKGDIAEGYSVSREKKESFPLTVTSAQKNPTAFYLCASAPGAKNIQYFGAGTRLSVL.

The CDR3: CATVAGGPYEQYF. The CDR3 nucleotides read TGTGCCACGGTAGCGGGAGGCCCCTACGAGCAGTACTTC. The rearrangement links TRBV28 to TRBJ2-7; 10 positions match TRBD2. The CDR3 contains 13 residues. Trimming removed 10 bases from V and 2 bases from J; junction bases left unmatched: 5. CDR1 MDHEN and CDR2 SYDVKM come from the germline V gene.

The chain combines TRBV4-1 with TRBJ2-3; 11 bases are shared with TRBD2. Germline CDR1 and CDR2: MGHRA and YSYEKL. There are 17 residues in the CDR3. J was trimmed by 5 bases and V by 1 base; bases with no gene match: 8. CDR3 coding DNA: TGCGCCAGCAGCCAAGCATTAACTAGCGGGAGTGGAGATACGCAGTATTTT. Translated: CASSQALTSGSGDTQYF.

The chain is built from TRBV5-8 and TRBJ2-5, with D possibly TRBD1 on 6 matching bases. Germline V lookup: CDR1 SGHTS, CDR2 YDEGEE. The CDR3 is 15 amino acids. The V end was cut by 3 bases, the J end by 0 bases, with 12 bases between. In nucleotides, the CDR3 is TGTGCCAGCAGCTCCAATACAGGGTACCAAGAGACCCAGTACTTC. Its protein is CASSSNTGYQETQYF.

This sequence joins TRBV4-1 and TRBJ2-5; no clear D. Germline V gives CDR1 MGHRA, CDR2 YSYEKL. The CDR3 length is 12 residues. Trimming took off 0 bases at V and 5 bases at J, with 4 bases between the two ends. The CDR3 region is CASSQESETQYF. CDR3 coding DNA: TGCGCCAGCAGCCAAGAGTCGGAGACCCAGTACTTC.

Written as DNA, the CDR3 is TGCAGCGTCCAACGACAGGTTAGCACAGATACGCAGTATTTT. This codes for CSVQRQVSTDTQYF. The rearrangement links TRBV29-1 to TRBJ2-3; possibly TRBD1 for D (6 bases). From germline, CDR1 is SQVTM and CDR2 ANQGSEA. This CDR3 has 14 residues. Trimming took 6 bases from V and 0 from J, leaving 13 bases between them.

This clone was found a few times. The chain employs TRBV6-4 and TRBJ1-1; D possibly corresponds to TRBD1 (6 bases). This CDR3 has 13 amino acids. V shed 4 bases and J shed 3 bases, with 9 bases lying between them. Germline V gene lookup returns CDR1 MRHNA and CDR2 SNTAGT. CDR3 region: CASSAYRDTEAFF. The CDR3 nucleotides read TGTGCCAGCAGTGCCTACAGGGACACTGAAGCTTTCTTT.

In this sample, this clone turned up a few times. The rearrangement joins TRBV6-6 to TRBJ1-5; maybe TRBD1 (5 bases). Germline V lookup: CDR1 MNHNY, CDR2 SVGAGI (reference sequence). V lost 5 bases, J lost 1 base, and 15 bases lay in between. The length of the CDR3 is 16 residues. CDR3 nucleotides: TGTGCCAGCAGTCCACTCAGGGTGACCAGCAATCAGCCCCAGCATTTT. It encodes CASSPLRVTSNQPQHF.

The CDR3, as DNA: TGTGCCAGCAGTTATACAGCCTACGAGCAGTACTTC. Amino acids: CASSYTAYEQYF. The gene calls are TRBV28 and TRBJ2-7; D is uncertain. With 4 bases removed from V and 2 bases from J, the gap between germline ends came to 6 bases. Germline CDR1 is MDHEN and CDR2 is SYDVKM. CDR3 length: 12 amino acids.

The table lists this clone with a few counts. The J gene is TRBJ1-2, the V gene TRBV6-5; TRBD1 is a possible D gene (5 bases). V lost 6 bases to trimming and J lost 8 bases, with 19 bases between them. CDR1 is MNHEY, CDR2 SVGAGI, per germline. This CDR3 spans 14 amino acids. Here the CDR3 DNA reads TGTGCCAGCAGGGAGACAGTTTTTTCTAACGGCTACACCTTC. It specifies CASRETVFSNGYTF.

The CDR3 DNA sequence: TGTGCCAGCAGCTCGGGACTAGCGAACACCGGGGAGCTGTTTTTT. Translation gives CASSSGLANTGELFF. The chain is built from TRBV7-2 and TRBJ2-2; 8 bases agree with TRBD2. CDR1 SGHTA and CDR2 FQGNSA come from the germline V gene. Trimming cost V 4 bases and J 0 bases; bases outside gene matches: 1. The CDR3 has 15 amino acids.

The chain couples TRBV7-9 to TRBJ2-1, with TRBD2 matching over 11 bases. Losses at the gene ends were 4 bases for V and 0 bases for J; bases not matched to a gene: 8. Looked up from germline, CDR1 is SEHNR and CDR2 is FQNEAQ (reference sequence). This CDR3 spans 18 amino acids. CDR3 loop: CASSYRLAGRSSYNEQFF. CDR3 bases: TGTGCCAGCAGCTACCGACTAGCGGGGAGAAGCTCCTACAATGAGCAGTTCTTC.

The chain carries TRBV6-1 and TRBJ1-1; D gene uncertain. CDR1 and CDR2 from the germline V gene are MNHNS and SASEGT. Trimming shortened V by 4 bases and J by 5 bases, and 8 bases separated the two germline ends. The CDR3 totals 12 residues. The CDR3 spells CASSGTVTEAFF. CDR3 nucleotide sequence: TGTGCCAGCAGTGGTACGGTGACTGAAGCTTTCTTT.

This clone came up once. The rearrangement uses TRBV7-2 and TRBJ2-7; no definite D call. Germline V gene lookup returns CDR1 SGHTA and CDR2 FQGNSA. V lost 0 bases and J lost 1, with 4 bases in between. The CDR3 extends over 13 amino acids. CDR3 amino acids: CASSLAQSYEQYF. Written as DNA, the CDR3 is TGTGCCAGCAGCTTAGCACAGTCCTACGAGCAGTACTTC.

V usage is TRBV7-8 and J usage is TRBJ2-7; 11 nucleotides align to TRBD2. The CDR3 consists of 15 residues. Per the germline V gene, CDR1 is SGHVS and CDR2 is FQNEAQ. The V and J ends lost 3 bases and 4 bases, in that order; junction bases with no gene match: 5. CDR3 bases: TGTGCCAGCAGCTTCCCGACTAGCGGGGATTACGAGCAGTACTTC. Its protein product is CASSFPTSGDYEQYF.

V gene TRBV6-5 combines with J gene TRBJ2-7; 10 nucleotides match TRBD2. The V and J ends lost 0 bases and 4 bases, in that order; junction bases with no gene match: 3. Germline V CDR1 and CDR2: MNHEY, SVGAGI. The CDR3 is 15 amino acids. The CDR3 protein is CASSYSTSGPYEQYF. The CDR3 region has the DNA TGTGCCAGCAGTTACTCGACTAGCGGGCCGTACGAGCAGTACTTC.

J is TRBJ2-3 and V is TRBV5-8; D is unresolved. V was pared by 0 bases and J by 3 bases, with 8 bases between. This CDR3 has 14 residues. Germline V gene sequence: CDR1 SGHTS, CDR2 YDEGEE. CDR3 loop: CASSLAEATDTQYF. The CDR3, as DNA: TGTGCCAGCAGCTTGGCCGAGGCTACAGATACGCAGTATTTT.

CDR3 coding DNA: TGTGCCAGCAGCCATCTGTCCCCGGGACAAGCGCCAGGTGAAGCTTTCTTT. This sequence encodes CASSHLSPGQAPGEAFF. The chain has TRBV14 and TRBJ1-1, with TRBD1 as a possible D gene (6 bases). Trimming removed 3 bases from V and 7 bases from J, with 24 bases in between. This CDR3 comprises 17 residues. Looked up from germline, CDR1 is SGHDN and CDR2 is FVKESK. Full variable domain (rest looked up from reference TRBV14 and TRBJ1-1): EAGVTQFPSHSVIEKGQTVTLRCDPISGHDNLYWYRRVMGKEIKFLLHFVKESKQDESGMPNNRFLAERTGGTYSTLKVQPAELEDSGVYFCASSHLSPGQAPGEAFFGQGTRLTVV.

This rearrangement joins TRBV7-9 to TRBJ1-1; 10 nucleotides agree with TRBD1. The V gene's germline CDR1 is SEHNR and CDR2 FQNEAQ (reference sequence). The V segment lost 6 bases and the J segment 5 bases; nucleotides outside the gene matches: 3. CDR3 length: 13 residues. CDR3 region: CASSWTGGTEAFF. In nucleotides, the CDR3 is TGTGCCAGCAGTTGGACAGGGGGGACTGAAGCTTTCTTT.

The CDR3 region has the DNA TGTGCCAGCAGTTACCTAAGCGGGAGATTCTACGAGCAGTACTTC. This encodes CASSYLSGRFYEQYF. The V call is TRBV6-6, the J call TRBJ2-7; TRBD2 aligns across 8 bases. The CDR3 is 15 amino acids. J lost 3 bases, V lost 2 bases, and 6 bases had no gene match. CDR1 MNHNY and CDR2 SVGAGI come from the germline V gene (reference sequence).